The T cell receptor (beta chain) under discussion was sequenced for a study of blood T cell repertoires in COVID-19. Across the study: Acute and convalescent COVID-19 specimens originated in the United States, Italy and Spain. T cells, B-cell-depleted T cells, or PBMCs provided the cDNA or gDNA that served as material.

Authors' processing steps: The authors estimated nucleated cell counts from reference gene primer amplification. Using immunoSEQ multiplex PCR, the repertoire was profiled, and TCRdb retains in-frame clones only, with some absent. Clone size and the V and J calls come from that table; the DNA yielded D and trimming. The profile shows some 160,000 clones, more than 75% of them singletons. The CDR3 has 14 amino acids. Trimming took off 0 bases at V and 0 bases at J, with 6 bases between the two ends. Looked up from germline, CDR1 is SGHNT and CDR2 is YYREEE (reference sequence). Enrolled during active infection, Seattle patients were then followed longitudinally.

The V and J genes are TRBV5-4 and TRBJ1-1, with D hard to call. The clonotype was recovered from a woman older than 75 with COVID-19, enrolled during active disease. The sequencing input was peripheral blood. Here the CDR3 reads CASSLGQVNTEAFF. CDR3 in DNA: TGTGCCAGCAGCTTGGGACAAGTGAACACTGAAGCTTTCTTT. Combining the CDR3 with reference TRBV5-4 and TRBJ1-1 gives the whole variable domain ETGVTQSPTHLIKTRGQQVTLRCSSQSGHNTVSWYQQALGQGPQFIFQYYREEENGRGNFPPRFSGLQFPNYSSELNVNALELDDSALYLCASSLGQVNTEAFFGQGTRLTVV.